Listed here are 6 T cell receptor beta chains from one sample, sequenced in a study of blood T cell repertoires in COVID-19 (TCRdb year 2020). Library construction relied on the immunoSEQ multiplex PCR assay. TCRdb retrieved this table from immuneACCESS and kept in-frame rearrangements only. Not all clones are present; in checked studies, unresolved V genes account for under half, and no reason is known for the remainder. The sample yields fewer than 90,000 clones; 85% to 90% were counted once. 1.5% to 2% of the sample is held by the ten biggest clonotypes. The sample comprised peripheral blood. The receptors here all came from a woman of 80 years or more with active or convalescent COVID-19.

This clone was observed a handful of times. The gene calls are TRBV10-3 and TRBJ2-1; D is perhaps TRBD2 (5 bases). The V gene's germline CDR1 is ENHRY and CDR2 SYGVKD. The CDR3 has 15 residues. Trimming cost V 6 bases and J 4 bases, with 16 bases left between them. The CDR3 DNA reads as TGTGCCATCAGAGAAGCTAGCCCAGGATACAATGAGCAGTTCTTC. Protein: CAIREASPGYNEQFF.

The chain has TRBV7-8 and TRBJ1-1, with TRBD1 matching over 10 bases. The CDR3 has 18 residues. Germline values: CDR1 SGHVS, CDR2 FQNEAQ. V gave up 3 bases and J gave up 3 bases; unmatched junction bases: 13. The chain's CDR3 is CASSFKIRDRGADTEAFF. Here the CDR3 DNA reads TGTGCCAGCAGCTTCAAAATCCGGGACAGGGGTGCGGACACTGAAGCTTTCTTT.

The chain employs TRBV19 and TRBJ1-3; perhaps TRBD1 as D (6 bases). Trimming left V 5 bases short and J 0 bases short, with 14 bases between. Germline CDR1 is LNHDA and CDR2 is SQIVND (reference sequence). The CDR3 spans 16 residues. CDR3 in amino acids: CASSFYRVSSGNTIYF. CDR3 nucleotides: TGTGCCAGTAGTTTTTACAGGGTTAGCTCTGGAAACACCATATATTTT.

This clone has more than one count but fewer than ten. V is TRBV15 and J is TRBJ2-1; the D gene is possibly TRBD1 (5 bases). V was cut by 0 bases and J by 9 bases, with 9 bases left in between. The CDR3 consists of 13 residues. Germline lookup yields CDR1 LNHNV and CDR2 YYDKDF (reference sequence). The chain's CDR3 is CATSRDERGEQFF. CDR3 sequence (DNA): TGTGCCACCAGCAGAGATGAAAGGGGTGAGCAGTTCTTC.

The chain has TRBV5-1 and TRBJ1-2; D uncertain. The V gene lost 7 bases and the J gene lost 2 bases, with 12 bases spanning the gap. Germline lookup yields CDR1 SGHRS and CDR2 YFSETQ. CDR3 length equals 13 residues. CDR3 bases: TGCGCCAGCGCCAGTCAGGAAAACTATGGCTACACCTTC. Its protein is CASASQENYGYTF.

The rearrangement joins TRBV9 to TRBJ1-2; tentatively, D is TRBD1 (6 bases). V was pared by 4 bases and J by 8 bases, with 18 bases between. The CDR3 length is 14 residues. The germline V gene encodes CDR1 SGDLS and CDR2 YYNGEE. CDR3 bases: TGTGCCAGCAGCCCCGTAGTCTTAGACAGGGGCTACACCTTC. This gives the protein CASSPVVLDRGYTF. Filled out from reference TRBV9 and TRBJ1-2, the complete variable domain reads DSGVTQTPKHLITATGQRVTLRCSPRSGDLSVYWYQQSLDQGLQFLIQYYNGEERAKGNILERFSAQQFPDLHSELNLSSLELGDSALYFCASSPVVLDRGYTFGSGTRLTVV.